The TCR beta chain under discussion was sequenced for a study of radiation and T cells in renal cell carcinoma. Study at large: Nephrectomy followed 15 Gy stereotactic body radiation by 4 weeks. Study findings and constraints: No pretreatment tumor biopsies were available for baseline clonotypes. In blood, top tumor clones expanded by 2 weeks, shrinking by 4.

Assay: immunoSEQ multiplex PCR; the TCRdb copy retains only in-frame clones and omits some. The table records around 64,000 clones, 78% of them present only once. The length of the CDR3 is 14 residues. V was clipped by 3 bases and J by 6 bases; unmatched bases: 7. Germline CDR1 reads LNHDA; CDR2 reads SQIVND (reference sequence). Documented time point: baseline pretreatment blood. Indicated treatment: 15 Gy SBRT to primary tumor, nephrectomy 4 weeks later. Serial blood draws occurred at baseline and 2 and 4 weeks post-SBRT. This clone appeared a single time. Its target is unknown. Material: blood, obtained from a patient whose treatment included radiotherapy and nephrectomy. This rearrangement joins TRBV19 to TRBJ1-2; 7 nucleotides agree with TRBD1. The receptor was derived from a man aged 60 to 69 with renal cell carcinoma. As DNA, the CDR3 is TGTGCCAGTAGTATTCGTGAGACAGGGCATGGCTACACCTTC. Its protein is CASSIRETGHGYTF.